This T cell receptor (beta chain) was obtained from a study of graft-versus-host responses after intestinal transplantation. As for the study in general: Among the recipients, all got anti-thymocyte globulin induction and then tacrolimus and steroids for around 3 years.

The V and J ends lost 6 bases and 2 bases respectively, with 11 bases between them. The CDR3 contains 14 residues. Germline CDR1 is MNHNS and CDR2 is SASEGT. As regards this clone: Antigen specificity is unknown.

Data came from immunoSEQ multiplex PCR; TCRdb stores just in-frame clones and leaves some out. In the table there are about 110,000 clones, roughly nine tenths of which are singletons. This sequence joins TRBV6-1 and TRBJ2-1, with D uncertain. The specimen was unstimulated CD4+ T cells sorted from spleen or lymph node cells, collected before transplant. The receptor was derived from a human donor who was the organ donor for an intestinal transplant. CDR3 DNA sequence: TGTGCCAGCAGCCCGATATCAACCTACAATGAGCAGTTCTTC. This gives the protein CASSPISTYNEQFF.